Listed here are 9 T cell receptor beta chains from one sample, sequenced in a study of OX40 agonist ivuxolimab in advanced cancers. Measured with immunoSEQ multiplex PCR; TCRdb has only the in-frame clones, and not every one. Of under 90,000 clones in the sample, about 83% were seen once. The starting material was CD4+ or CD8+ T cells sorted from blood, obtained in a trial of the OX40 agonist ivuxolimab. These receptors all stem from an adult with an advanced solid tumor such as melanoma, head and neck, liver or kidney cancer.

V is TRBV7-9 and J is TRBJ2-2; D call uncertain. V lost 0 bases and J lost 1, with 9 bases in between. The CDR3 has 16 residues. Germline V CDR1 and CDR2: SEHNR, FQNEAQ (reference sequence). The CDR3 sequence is CASSLAAAMNTGELFF. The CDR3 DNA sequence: TGTGCCAGCAGCTTAGCCGCCGCGATGAACACCGGGGAGCTGTTTTTT. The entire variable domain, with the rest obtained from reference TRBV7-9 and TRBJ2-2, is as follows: DTGVSQNPRHKITKRGQNVTFRCDPISEHNRLYWYRQTLGQGPEFLTYFQNEAQLEKSRLLSDRFSAERPKGSFSTLEIQRTEQGDSAMYLCASSLAAAMNTGELFFGEGSRLTVL.

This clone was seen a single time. CDR3: CASSRTSGGALGELFF. The CDR3, as DNA: TGTGCCAGCAGCCGAACTAGCGGGGGGGCCCTCGGGGAGCTGTTTTTT. The rearrangement joins TRBV28 to TRBJ2-2; 13 bases are a match to TRBD2. V lost 6 bases and J lost 7; bases outside the gene matches: 8. Germline V gene lookup returns CDR1 MDHEN and CDR2 SYDVKM. The CDR3 covers 16 residues.

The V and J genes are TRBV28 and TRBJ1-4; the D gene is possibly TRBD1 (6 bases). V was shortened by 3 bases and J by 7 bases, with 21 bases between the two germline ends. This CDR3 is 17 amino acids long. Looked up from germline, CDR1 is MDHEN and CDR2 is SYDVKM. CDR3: CASSLLGTSSLGEKLFF. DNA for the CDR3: TGTGCCAGCAGTTTGCTAGGGACATCTTCCCTAGGTGAAAAACTGTTTTTT.

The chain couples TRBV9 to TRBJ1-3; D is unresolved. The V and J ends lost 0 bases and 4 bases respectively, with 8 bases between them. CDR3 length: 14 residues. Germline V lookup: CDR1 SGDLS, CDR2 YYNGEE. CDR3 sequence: CASSVDQEGNTIYF. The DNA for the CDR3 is TGTGCCAGCAGCGTAGATCAGGAAGGAAACACCATATATTTT.

CDR3 in DNA: TGTGCCAGCAGTGACCCCACAGGGGGTTTTAATGAAAAACTGTTTTTT. It yields the protein CASSDPTGGFNEKLFF. V is TRBV6-1 and J is TRBJ1-4; 8 positions agree with TRBD1. CDR3 size: 16 residues. Per germline, CDR1 MNHNS and CDR2 SASEGT. With V trimmed by 3 bases and J by 4 bases, 7 bases remained unmatched.

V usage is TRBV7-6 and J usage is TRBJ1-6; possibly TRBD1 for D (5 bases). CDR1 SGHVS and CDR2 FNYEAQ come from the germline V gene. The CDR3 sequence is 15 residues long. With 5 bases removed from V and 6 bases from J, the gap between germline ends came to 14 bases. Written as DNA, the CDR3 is TGTGCCAGCAGCACTTCGGGGGGAGTTAATTCACCCCTCCACTTT. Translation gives CASSTSGGVNSPLHF.

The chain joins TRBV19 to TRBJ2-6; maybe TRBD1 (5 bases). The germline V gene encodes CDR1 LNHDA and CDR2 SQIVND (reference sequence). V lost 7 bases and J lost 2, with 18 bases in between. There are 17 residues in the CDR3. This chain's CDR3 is CASIPRTGRAGANVLTF. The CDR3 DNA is TGTGCCAGTATTCCCCGTACGGGCAGGGCTGGGGCCAACGTCCTGACTTTC.

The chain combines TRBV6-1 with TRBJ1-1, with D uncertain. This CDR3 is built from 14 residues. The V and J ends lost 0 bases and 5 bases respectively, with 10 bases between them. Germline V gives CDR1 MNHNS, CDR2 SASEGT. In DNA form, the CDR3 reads TGTGCCAGCAGTGAAGCCCAGGAGCAGACTGAAGCTTTCTTT. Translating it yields CASSEAQEQTEAFF.

CDR3 sequence: CASSPPTGRGLRETQYF. The CDR3 DNA follows: TGTGCCAGCAGCCCTCCCACCGGGCGCGGACTTCGGGAGACCCAGTACTTC. The gene calls are TRBV7-9 and TRBJ2-5; D is perhaps TRBD2 (5 bases). V lost 5 bases and J lost 5, with 24 bases in between. Germline values: CDR1 SEHNR, CDR2 FQNEAQ (reference sequence). This CDR3 region has 17 residues.